This passage covers 32 T cell receptor beta chains from one sample sequenced in a study of cytomegalovirus exposure and HLA in healthy donors. A multiplex PCR was run with 60 Vbeta primers and 13 Jbeta primers. The table came from immunoSEQ multiplex PCR; TCRdb's copy has only in-frame clones and leaves some out. The data show 250,000 to 350,000 clones, with about nine tenths seen just once and less than 4.5% held by the top ten. The material sequenced was PBMCs. Receptor source: a middle-aged man in good health and CMV-seropositive.

This clone was picked up one time. This chain links TRBV7-3 with TRBJ2-1, with TRBD2 matching over 7 bases. CDR3 length equals 14 residues. Germline V gene lookup returns CDR1 SGHTA and CDR2 FQGTGA. J lost 2 bases, V lost 2 bases, and 0 bases had no gene match. CDR3 DNA: TGTGCCAGCAGCTTAGCGGGAGCCTACAATGAGCAGTTCTTC. Its translation: CASSLAGAYNEQFF.

The rearrangement uses TRBV9 and TRBJ1-2; 7 bases line up with TRBD1. V gave up 0 bases and J gave up 5 bases; unmatched junction bases: 7. Germline loops: CDR1 SGDLS, CDR2 YYNGEE. The CDR3 contains 15 residues. The CDR3 region has the DNA TGTGCCAGCAGCGTAGACCTAGGGACAGATTATGGCTACACCTTC. This codes for CASSVDLGTDYGYTF.

The chain recombines TRBV6-6 with TRBJ2-4; weak D call: TRBD1 (5 bases). Germline V CDR1 and CDR2: MNHNY, SVGAGI (reference sequence). The V end lost 2 bases, the J end lost 0 bases, and 11 bases lay between the germline ends. This CDR3 region has 16 residues. Here the CDR3 reads CASSYPGQGAKNIQYF. CDR3 nucleotides: TGTGCCAGCAGTTACCCGGGCCAGGGAGCCAAAAACATTCAGTACTTC.

V is TRBV7-9 and J is TRBJ2-5; a weak D match, TRBD2 (5 bases). Germline CDR1 and CDR2: SEHNR and FQNEAQ (reference sequence). The CDR3 runs to 13 residues. V lost 6 bases to trimming and J lost 2 bases, with 10 bases between them. The CDR3 here is CASRARGQETQYF. CDR3 bases: TGTGCCAGCAGGGCCCGGGGTCAAGAGACCCAGTACTTC.

The V gene is TRBV6-1, the J gene TRBJ2-1; the match to TRBD2 covers 10 bases. V dropped 6 bases and J dropped 6; count of bases not matched to a gene: 8. CDR1 and CDR2 (germline): MNHNS, SASEGT. The CDR3 has 15 amino acids. The DNA for the CDR3 is TGTGCCAGCAGGGGACCTAGCGGGAGTGCCAATGAGCAGTTCTTC. Its translation is CASRGPSGSANEQFF.

The count of this clone is one. V gene TRBV2 combines with J gene TRBJ2-1; 11 bases map to TRBD1. This CDR3 has 14 amino acids. V was pared by 8 bases and J by 4 bases, with 4 bases of the junction left unmatched. Germline V gene data show CDR1 as SNHLY and CDR2 as FYNNEI. The CDR3 region is CASLGQGGYNEQFF. The CDR3 DNA sequence: TGTGCCAGCTTGGGACAGGGGGGATACAATGAGCAGTTCTTC.

The chain couples TRBV18 to TRBJ2-5, with D uncertain. This CDR3 has 14 amino acids. CDR1 and CDR2 from the germline V gene are KGHSH and LQKENI. The V gene lost 0 bases and the J gene lost 2 bases, with 7 bases spanning the gap. The CDR3 loop is CASSPPSEQETQYF. The CDR3 DNA reads TGTGCCAGCTCACCACCCTCAGAACAAGAGACCCAGTACTTC.

The chain joins TRBV2 to TRBJ2-1; TRBD1 is a possible D gene (6 bases). Germline-derived CDR1 and CDR2 are SNHLY and FYNNEI. The CDR3 runs 14 residues. Between the trimmed V and J ends, which lost 6 bases and 4 bases, there was a span of 13 bases. CDR3 in DNA: TGTGCCAGCAGGGGGGTAAGGGGGTACAATGAGCAGTTCTTC. Translation gives CASRGVRGYNEQFF.

This chain uses TRBV27 with TRBJ2-7; 7 nucleotides line up with TRBD1. V gave up 5 bases and J gave up 3 bases; unmatched junction bases: 4. Germline V lookup: CDR1 MNHEY, CDR2 SMNVEV (reference sequence). The length of the CDR3 is 13 residues. The CDR3, as DNA: TGTGCCAGCAGTGCTGGGACAGTCTACGAGCAGTACTTC. Translation: CASSAGTVYEQYF.

The rearrangement uses TRBV28 and TRBJ1-5, with D maybe TRBD1 (5 bases). V lost 6 bases, J lost 3 bases, and 21 bases lay in between. The CDR3 contains 17 residues. Germline-derived CDR1 and CDR2 are MDHEN and SYDVKM. CDR3 in DNA: TGTGCCAGCAGAACTGGCTCCTCTGGGGGGTTCAATCAGCCCCAGCATTTT. Its translation: CASRTGSSGGFNQPQHF.

This clone was seen only a few times. This chain joins TRBV28 and TRBJ2-5; a weak D match, TRBD1 (6 bases). This CDR3 contains 13 residues. From germline, CDR1 is MDHEN and CDR2 SYDVKM. With 5 bases removed from V and 5 bases from J, the gap between germline ends came to 12 bases. The CDR3 spells CASSHRDRETQYF. The CDR3 nucleotides read TGTGCCAGCAGTCACAGGGACCGGGAGACCCAGTACTTC.

The chain couples TRBV7-3 to TRBJ2-2; 14 bases fit TRBD2. The germline V gene has CDR1 SGHTA and CDR2 FQGTGA. With 7 bases clipped from V and 6 bases from J, the junction kept 7 bases outside the gene matches. The CDR3 sequence is 16 residues long. CDR3 sequence (DNA): TGTGCCAGCACCCCGGGACTAGCGGGAGCTCCCGGGGAGCTGTTTTTT. Protein: CASTPGLAGAPGELFF.

The chain joins TRBV12-5 to TRBJ2-7, with a possible D match to TRBD2 (7 bases). The CDR3 spans 15 residues. V gave up 7 bases and J gave up 3 bases, with 19 bases separating them. In germline, CDR1 is LGHNT, CDR2 FRNRAP. The CDR3 DNA reads as TGTGCTAGTGTCACGGCGGGGGCCCGAGACTACGAGCAGTACTTC. Translating it yields CASVTAGARDYEQYF.

The rearrangement uses TRBV30 and TRBJ2-7, with D possibly being TRBD2 (5 bases). The CDR3 is made up of 11 amino acids. The germline V gene encodes CDR1 GTSNPN and CDR2 SVGIG (reference sequence). V gave up 4 bases and J gave up 7 bases, with 11 bases separating them. CDR3 sequence reads: CAWTVPGEQYF. DNA for the CDR3: TGTGCCTGGACGGTTCCGGGGGAGCAGTACTTC.

The chain carries TRBV6-5 and TRBJ2-7, with 7 positions matching TRBD2. Germline V gene sequence: CDR1 MNHEY, CDR2 SVGAGI. Losses at the gene ends were 4 bases for V and 0 bases for J; bases not matched to a gene: 9. This CDR3 spans 16 amino acids. CDR3 bases: TGTGCCAGCAGTTCCCCAAGGGACTACCCCTCCTACGAGCAGTACTTC. Amino acid sequence: CASSSPRDYPSYEQYF.

The V call is TRBV10-2, the J call TRBJ1-5; D uncertain. CDR3 length equals 15 residues. The germline V and J ends were trimmed by 0 bases and 7 bases, with 13 bases remaining between them. Germline V gives CDR1 WSHSY, CDR2 SAAADI. The CDR3 sequence: CASSESGRAGQPQHF. In DNA form, the CDR3 reads TGCGCCAGCAGTGAGTCGGGGAGGGCTGGCCAGCCCCAGCATTTT.

The CDR3 sequence: CASSETGTANEKLFF. DNA for the CDR3: TGTGCCAGCAGCGAGACCGGGACAGCTAATGAAAAACTGTTTTTT. The chain links TRBV9 to TRBJ1-4, with 7 positions matching TRBD1. The V gene end was trimmed by 3 bases and the J gene end by 3 bases; junction bases not matched to a gene: 5. This CDR3 contains 15 residues. Germline CDR1 SGDLS, CDR2 YYNGEE.

The chain links TRBV6-1 to TRBJ2-7, with 7 bases aligning to TRBD2. Germline V gene lookup returns CDR1 MNHNS and CDR2 SASEGT. The CDR3 totals 14 residues. V was clipped by 7 bases and J by 4 bases; unmatched bases: 10. CDR3 sequence (DNA): TGTGCCAGCACCCTCGGCACTAGCGTATACGAGCAGTACTTC. Amino acid sequence: CASTLGTSVYEQYF.

The genes are TRBV10-3 and TRBJ2-7; the D gene is possibly TRBD2 (5 bases). This CDR3 region has 15 residues. Trimming left V 4 bases short and J 2 bases short, with 15 bases between. Germline CDR1 is ENHRY and CDR2 is SYGVKD. The CDR3 spells CAISGFERTAYEQYF. The CDR3 DNA is TGTGCCATCAGTGGTTTCGAGCGGACGGCCTACGAGCAGTACTTC.

Comment on this clone: One junction end does not reproduce the germline sequence, and a read error may be involved. The rearrangement links TRBV7-7 to TRBJ2-1; 14 bases align to TRBD2. The CDR3 spans 19 residues. Germline V gene lookup returns CDR1 SSHAT and CDR2 FNYEAQ (reference sequence). CDR3 in amino acids: CASSMGLAGAPTSYNEQFF. CDR3 in DNA: TGTGCTAGCAGCATGGGACTAGCGGGAGCACCAACTTCCTACAATGAGCAGTTCTTC.

The rearrangement links TRBV30 to TRBJ2-1; a possible D gene is TRBD2 (6 bases). Germline CDR1 is GTSNPN and CDR2 is SVGIG (reference sequence). V gave up 0 bases and J gave up 0 bases, with 12 bases separating them. This CDR3 has 16 residues. CDR3 loop: CAWSVHGGNSYNEQFF. In DNA form, the CDR3 reads TGTGCCTGGAGTGTACATGGCGGGAACTCCTACAATGAGCAGTTCTTC.

The chain employs TRBV21-1 and TRBJ2-3; the DNA was not used to check the table's D call, TRBD1. TRBV21-1 is a known pseudogene. The CDR3 spans 16 residues. In nucleotides, the CDR3 is TGTGCCAGCAGCAAACCGGGACAGGGAGACACAGATACGCAGTATTTT. This gives the protein CASSKPGQGDTDTQYF.

J is TRBJ2-7 and V is TRBV19, with a possible D match to TRBD1 (5 bases). V gave up 8 bases and J gave up 0 bases, with 14 bases separating them. Germline V gene lookup returns CDR1 LNHDA and CDR2 SQIVND (reference sequence). This CDR3 is 14 amino acids long. The CDR3 DNA reads as TGTGCCAGTCGCCCTGGGGCAGGCTCCTACGAGCAGTACTTC. The encoded protein is CASRPGAGSYEQYF.

The V and J genes are TRBV11-2 and TRBJ2-5; the match to TRBD2 covers 11 bases. The CDR3 runs to 17 residues. In germline, CDR1 is SGHAT, CDR2 FQNNGV. The junction had 11 bases not matched to a gene; V was cut back by 5 bases and J by 3 bases. The DNA of the CDR3 is TGTGCCAGCAGCAGACGATCCCTGGGACTAGCGGAAGAGACCCAGTACTTC. It encodes CASSRRSLGLAEETQYF.

This clone was observed once. The chain employs TRBV7-2 and TRBJ2-7; 8 nucleotides align to TRBD2. There are 15 residues in the CDR3. Per germline, CDR1 SGHTA and CDR2 FQGNSA. With 3 bases clipped from V and 2 bases from J, the junction kept 6 bases outside the gene matches. The CDR3, as DNA: TGTGCCAGCAGCTTTATGGGCGGGGGGCCCTACGAGCAGTACTTC. It translates to CASSFMGGGPYEQYF.

The chain joins TRBV11-2 to TRBJ2-6, with 7 bases lining up with TRBD1. CDR3 size: 14 residues. CDR1 SGHAT and CDR2 FQNNGV come from the germline V gene. Trimming cost V 8 bases and J 4 bases; bases outside gene matches: 5. The CDR3 DNA follows: TGTGCCAGCGCAGGGGGATCCGGGGCCAACGTCCTGACTTTC. Its translation is CASAGGSGANVLTF.

V is TRBV7-8 and J is TRBJ2-4, with 7 bases aligning to TRBD2. From germline, CDR1 is SGHVS and CDR2 FQNEAQ. The CDR3 loop spans 17 amino acids. The V and J ends lost 1 base and 5 bases, in that order; junction bases with no gene match: 11. The CDR3 nucleotides read TGTGCCAGCAGCTTAGAACGGGCGGGACTAAAACAAAACATTCAGTACTTC. Protein sequence: CASSLERAGLKQNIQYF. Based on the CDR3 plus reference TRBV7-8 and TRBJ2-4, the full variable domain is GAGVSQSPRYKVAKRGQDVALRCDPISGHVSLFWYQQALGQGPEFLTYFQNEAQLDKSGLPSDRFFAERPEGSVSTLKIQRTQQEDSAVYLCASSLERAGLKQNIQYFGAGTRLSVL.

The J gene is TRBJ2-7, the V gene TRBV7-9, with 10 bases matching TRBD2. The CDR3 runs 15 residues. Germline V lookup: CDR1 SEHNR, CDR2 FQNEAQ (reference sequence). The trim removed 5 bases at V and 2 bases at J, leaving 6 bases unmatched. The CDR3 spells CASSTGLAVAYEQYF. The CDR3 nucleotides are TGTGCCAGCAGCACCGGACTAGCGGTCGCCTACGAGCAGTACTTC.

The J gene is TRBJ1-1, the V gene TRBV29-1; D call uncertain. In germline, CDR1 is SQVTM, CDR2 ANQGSEA. V lost 1 base and J 10 bases, leaving 13 bases between the germline ends. The CDR3 is 12 residues long. Here the CDR3 reads CSVEAGRRGAFF. DNA of the CDR3: TGCAGCGTTGAAGCTGGGAGACGGGGAGCTTTCTTT. The whole variable domain, filled in from reference TRBV29-1 and TRBJ1-1, reads SAVISQKPSRDICQRGTSLTIQCQVDSQVTMMFWYRQQPGQSLTLIATANQGSEATYESGFVIDKFPISRPNLTFSTLTVSNMSPEDSSIYLCSVEAGRRGAFFGQGTRLTVV.

The rearrangement joins TRBV29-1 to TRBJ2-5, with 9 bases fitting TRBD1. With the DNA end fitting TRBJ2-7 better, the J assignment may be wrong. CDR1 SQVTM and CDR2 ANQGSEA come from the germline V gene. The CDR3 extends over 13 amino acids. CDR3 sequence reads: CSAGTGSAYEQYF. CDR3 coding DNA: TGCAGCGCCGGGACAGGGTCGGCCTACGAGCAGTACTTC.

The chain couples TRBV6-1 to TRBJ2-1; maybe TRBD1 (6 bases). Germline-derived CDR1 and CDR2 are MNHNS and SASEGT. CDR3 length: 15 residues. V dropped 4 bases and J dropped 1 base, with 11 bases sitting between them. CDR3 bases: TGTGCCAGCAGTGCACAGGGAAATTCCTACAATGAGCAGTTCTTC. Amino acid sequence: CASSAQGNSYNEQFF.

This clone is a singleton in its sample. This chain connects TRBV7-3 to TRBJ2-6; the D gene is possibly TRBD2 (6 bases). Between the trimmed V and J ends, which lost 5 bases and 4 bases, there was a span of 12 bases. Germline V gene sequence: CDR1 SGHTA, CDR2 FQGTGA. The CDR3 consists of 15 residues. The CDR3 loop reads CASSHGRTGANVLTF. The CDR3 DNA follows: TGTGCCAGCAGCCATGGGAGGACCGGGGCCAACGTCCTGACTTTC. Filled out from reference TRBV7-3 and TRBJ2-6, the complete variable domain reads GAGVSQTPSNKVTEKGKYVELRCDPISGHTALYWYRQSLGQGPEFLIYFQGTGAADDSGLPNDRFFAVRPEGSVSTLKIQRTERGDSAVYLCASSHGRTGANVLTFGAGSRLTVL.